The present TCR beta chain was sequenced within a study of naive and memory T cell subsets. Four PCR rounds used nested alpha and beta constant region primers plus the SP2 primer. Each CDR3 protein is one row after TCRdb ran MiXCR on the 5' RACE reads. The data show more than 50,000 distinct CDR3 sequences, 8% seen once. With regard to this clonotype: As yet, its antigen is unknown.

Study-wide results and caveats: Potentially, T cell activation and differentiation skew this RNA-based measurement.

This CDR3 contains 17 residues. Trimming took 3 bases from V and 5 from J; bases not matched to a gene: 13. The library had UMIs added by 3' ligation of an oligonucleotide to TCR cDNA. RNA was extracted from 2 to 2.5 ml of whole blood of healthy adults. Cells were not sorted; total RNA input targeted about 1 to 1000 ng. The TCR was taken from a female donor in good health. The genes are TRBV12-3 or TRBV12-4 and TRBJ2-1; 7 bases fit TRBD1. The CDR3 region has the DNA TGTGCCAGCAGTTTCCCCCGCGACAGGGATCTAAACAATGAGCAGTTCTTC. The encoded protein is CASSFPRDRDLNNEQFF.